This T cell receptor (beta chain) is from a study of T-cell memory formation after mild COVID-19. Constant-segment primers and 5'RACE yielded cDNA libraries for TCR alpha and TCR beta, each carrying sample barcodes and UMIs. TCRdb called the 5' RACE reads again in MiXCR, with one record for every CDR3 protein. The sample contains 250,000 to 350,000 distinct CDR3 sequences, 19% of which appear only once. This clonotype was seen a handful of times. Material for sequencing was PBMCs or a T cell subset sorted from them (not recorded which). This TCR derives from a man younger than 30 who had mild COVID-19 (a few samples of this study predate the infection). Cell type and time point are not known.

The CDR3 loop is CAWSVSKTQYF. For the CDR3, the DNA is TGTGCCTGGAGTGTATCAAAGACCCAGTACTTC. The chain recombines TRBV30 with TRBJ2-5; D not resolved. Trimming cost V 0 bases and J 6 bases, with 5 bases left between them. Germline values: CDR1 GTSNPN, CDR2 SVGIG (reference sequence). This CDR3 region has 11 residues.